Following are 14 T cell receptor beta chains from one sample sequenced in a study of OX40 agonist ivuxolimab in advanced cancers. Clones were read by immunoSEQ multiplex PCR, and TCRdb kept only the in-frame ones, dropping some. The data show 60,000 to 100,000 clones, with roughly 92% seen just once and roughly 9.6% held by the top ten. Sequences were derived from CD4+ or CD8+ T cells sorted from blood, sampled in a trial of the OX40 agonist ivuxolimab. The receptors here all came from an adult with an advanced solid tumor such as melanoma, head and neck, liver or kidney cancer.

The chain is built from TRBV6-6 and TRBJ1-1; a weak D match, TRBD1 (6 bases). The CDR3 has 14 residues. The germline V gene has CDR1 MNHNY and CDR2 SVGAGI (reference sequence). Trimming took 5 bases from V and 5 from J, leaving 15 bases between them. The CDR3 here is CASSPRGGETEAFF. The CDR3 DNA reads as TGTGCCAGCAGTCCCCGAGGGGGGGAGACTGAAGCTTTCTTT.

CDR3 protein: CASREDRGHRIGYGYTF. CDR3 sequence (DNA): TGTGCCAGCAGAGAGGACAGGGGACACCGTATCGGCTATGGCTACACCTTC. This chain uses TRBV2 with TRBJ1-2; the match to TRBD1 covers 9 bases. Germline V gene lookup returns CDR1 SNHLY and CDR2 FYNNEI. Trimming removed 6 bases from V and 4 bases from J; junction bases left unmatched: 15. The CDR3 is 17 residues long.

The chain combines TRBV7-2 with TRBJ2-1, with 8 positions matching TRBD2. Losses at the gene ends were 1 base for V and 6 bases for J; bases not matched to a gene: 5. This CDR3 is built from 15 residues. From germline, CDR1 is SGHTA and CDR2 FQGNSA. This CDR3 reads CASSLDRGGLNEQFF. The CDR3, as DNA: TGTGCCAGCAGCTTAGATCGGGGGGGGCTCAATGAGCAGTTCTTC.

V is TRBV30 and J is TRBJ1-1; 7 bases fit TRBD1. This CDR3 region has 13 residues. The J segment lost 10 bases and the V segment lost 4 bases, leaving 12 bases of the junction unmatched. CDR1 and CDR2 from the germline V gene are GTSNPN and SVGIG (reference sequence). The CDR3 region is CAWTGAGGFRAFF. The CDR3 DNA reads as TGTGCCTGGACTGGGGCAGGGGGTTTTCGAGCTTTCTTT. The full variable domain, rest sourced from reference TRBV30 and TRBJ1-1, is SQTIHQWPATLVQPVGSPLSLECTVEGTSNPNLYWYRQAAGRGLQLLFYSVGIGQISSEVPQNLSASRPQDRQFILSSKKLLLSDSGFYLCAWTGAGGFRAFFGQGTRLTVV.

The rearrangement joins TRBV11-2 to TRBJ2-7, with unresolved D. This CDR3 comprises 16 residues. V was cut by 2 bases and J by 3 bases, with 17 bases left in between. Germline V gives CDR1 SGHAT, CDR2 FQNNGV. The DNA of the CDR3 is TGTGCCAGCAGCTTACCCTCGGGCGGCCCTCTCTACGAGCAGTACTTC. Encoded protein: CASSLPSGGPLYEQYF. Complete variable domain (other parts from reference TRBV11-2 and TRBJ2-7): EAGVAQSPRYKIIEKRQSVAFWCNPISGHATLYWYQQILGQGPKLLIQFQNNGVVDDSQLPKDRFSAERLKGVDSTLKIQPAKLEDSAVYLCASSLPSGGPLYEQYFGPGTRLTVT.

This clone was counted a single time. The CDR3 coding sequence is TGCAGCGTCCTCGGGACAGGGGTTTCCTACGAGCAGTACTTC. Protein: CSVLGTGVSYEQYF. The chain is built from TRBV29-1 and TRBJ2-7, with 10 bases aligning to TRBD1. Germline V gives CDR1 SQVTM, CDR2 ANQGSEA. V trimming: 6 bases; J trimming: 1 base; junction bases outside the gene matches: 6. This CDR3 contains 14 residues.

This chain links TRBV27 with TRBJ1-1; D gene unclear. Trimming removed 5 bases at V and 6 bases at J, with 16 bases between. CDR1 and CDR2 from the germline V gene are MNHEY and SMNVEV (reference sequence). The CDR3 totals 14 residues. DNA for the CDR3: TGTGCCAGCAGTCCCCACAAGGAAGGTCCTGAAGCTTTCTTT. Residues: CASSPHKEGPEAFF.

The chain couples TRBV7-9 to TRBJ1-1, with a weak D call TRBD1 (6 bases). The CDR3 spans 12 residues. Trimming left V 6 bases short and J 4 bases short, with 9 bases between. Germline V lookup: CDR1 SEHNR, CDR2 FQNEAQ (reference sequence). CDR3 nucleotide sequence: TGTGCCAGCAGGGGGGCGGGCACTGAAGCTTTCTTT. The encoded protein is CASRGAGTEAFF.

V and J are TRBV6-6 and TRBJ1-2; the D is unclear. V gave up 7 bases and J gave up 4 bases, with 16 bases separating them. CDR3 length: 14 residues. The germline CDR1 and CDR2 sequences are MNHNY and SVGAGI (reference sequence). The CDR3 DNA reads as TGTGCCAGCACTCAATATGGGGTTTCCTATGGCTACACCTTC. Its translation: CASTQYGVSYGYTF.

The chain recombines TRBV13 with TRBJ1-3; D not certain. CDR1 and CDR2 from the germline V gene are PRHDT and FYEKMQ (reference sequence). There are 14 residues in the CDR3. V lost 3 bases to trimming and J lost 3 bases, with 9 bases between them. The CDR3 region is CASSFSLGGNTIYF. The CDR3 DNA reads as TGTGCCAGCAGCTTTTCCCTAGGTGGAAACACCATATATTTT.

The V and J genes are TRBV6-4 and TRBJ1-5; D is uncertain. Germline CDR1 reads MRHNA; CDR2 reads SNTAGT. Trimming cost V 2 bases and J 4 bases, with 12 bases left between them. The CDR3 spans 15 residues. The CDR3 bases are TGTGCCAGCAGTGACCGTCGTGGAGATAATCAGCCCCAGCATTTT. This encodes CASSDRRGDNQPQHF.

The chain employs TRBV5-1 and TRBJ2-5, with D perhaps TRBD2 (7 bases). With 6 bases removed from V and 2 bases from J, the gap between germline ends came to 8 bases. The CDR3 length is 12 residues. CDR1 is SGHRS and CDR2 is YFSETQ in the germline V gene. CDR3 in amino acids: CASKGGQETQYF. For the CDR3, the DNA is TGCGCCAGCAAGGGGGGGCAAGAGACCCAGTACTTC.

The chain is built from TRBV7-9 and TRBJ2-5, with D perhaps TRBD1 or TRBD2 (6 bases each). Germline V gene data show CDR1 as SEHNR and CDR2 as FQNEAQ (reference sequence). CDR3 length: 13 residues. V shed 1 base and J shed 5 bases, with 8 bases lying between them. CDR3 in amino acids: CASSLEGGETQYF. In nucleotides, the CDR3 is TGTGCCAGCAGCTTAGAGGGGGGTGAGACCCAGTACTTC.

This chain joins TRBV11-2 and TRBJ2-7; D gene ambiguous. The V gene's germline CDR1 is SGHAT and CDR2 FQNNGV. The CDR3 is 11 residues long. The V end lost 0 bases, the J end lost 6 bases, and 3 bases lay between the germline ends. The CDR3 spells CASSLEGEQYF. Here the CDR3 DNA reads TGTGCCAGCAGCTTAGAGGGCGAGCAGTACTTC.